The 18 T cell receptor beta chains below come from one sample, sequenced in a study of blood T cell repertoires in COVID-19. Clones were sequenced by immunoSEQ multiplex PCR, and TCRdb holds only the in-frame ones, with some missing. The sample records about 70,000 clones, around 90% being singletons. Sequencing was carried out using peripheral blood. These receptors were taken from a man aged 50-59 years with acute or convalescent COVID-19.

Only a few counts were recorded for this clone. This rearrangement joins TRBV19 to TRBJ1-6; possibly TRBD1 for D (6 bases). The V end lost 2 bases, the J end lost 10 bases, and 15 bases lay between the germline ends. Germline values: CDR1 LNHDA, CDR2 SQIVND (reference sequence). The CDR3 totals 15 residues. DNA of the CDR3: TGTGCCAGTAGTATAAAGCAGGGGTCCGGATCACCCCTCCACTTT. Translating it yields CASSIKQGSGSPLHF.

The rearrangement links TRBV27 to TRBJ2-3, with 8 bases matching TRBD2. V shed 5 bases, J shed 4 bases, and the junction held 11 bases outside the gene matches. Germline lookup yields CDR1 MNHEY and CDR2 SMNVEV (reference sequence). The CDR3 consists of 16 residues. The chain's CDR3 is CASSPVQAGGPDTQYF. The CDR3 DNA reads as TGTGCCAGCAGTCCCGTGCAGGCGGGGGGCCCAGATACGCAGTATTTT.

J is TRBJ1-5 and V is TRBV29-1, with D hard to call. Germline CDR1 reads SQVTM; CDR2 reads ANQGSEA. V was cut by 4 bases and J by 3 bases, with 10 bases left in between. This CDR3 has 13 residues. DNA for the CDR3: TGCAGCGTTGGCGGGCAGAACAATCAGCCCCAGCATTTT. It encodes CSVGGQNNQPQHF.

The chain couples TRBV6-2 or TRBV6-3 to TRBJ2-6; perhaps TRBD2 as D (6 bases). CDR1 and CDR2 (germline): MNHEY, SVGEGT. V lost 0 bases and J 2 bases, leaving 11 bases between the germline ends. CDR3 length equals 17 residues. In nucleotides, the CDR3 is TGTGCCAGCAGTTACTCGATTACGGGGGCTGGGGCCAACGTCCTGACTTTC. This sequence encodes CASSYSITGAGANVLTF.

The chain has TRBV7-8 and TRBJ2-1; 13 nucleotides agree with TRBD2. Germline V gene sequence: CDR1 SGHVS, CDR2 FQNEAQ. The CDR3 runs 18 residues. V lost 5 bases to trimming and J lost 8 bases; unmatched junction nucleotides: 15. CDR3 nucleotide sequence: TGTGCCAGCAGCACCGCACGTCCGGGACTAGCGGGGTTCGATGAGCAGTTCTTC. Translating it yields CASSTARPGLAGFDEQFF.

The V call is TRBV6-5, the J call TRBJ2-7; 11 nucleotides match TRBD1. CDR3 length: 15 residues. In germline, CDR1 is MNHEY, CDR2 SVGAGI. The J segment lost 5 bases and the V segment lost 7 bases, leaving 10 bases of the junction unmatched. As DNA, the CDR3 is TGTGCCAGCACCTATAGTGGACAGGGGGCGAACGAGCAGTACTTC. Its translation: CASTYSGQGANEQYF.

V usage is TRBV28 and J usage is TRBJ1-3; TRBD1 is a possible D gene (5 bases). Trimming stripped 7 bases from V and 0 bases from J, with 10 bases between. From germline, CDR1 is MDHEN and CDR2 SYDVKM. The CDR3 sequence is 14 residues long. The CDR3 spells CASTPGISGNTIYF. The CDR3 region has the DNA TGTGCCAGCACACCAGGGATCTCTGGAAACACCATATATTTT.

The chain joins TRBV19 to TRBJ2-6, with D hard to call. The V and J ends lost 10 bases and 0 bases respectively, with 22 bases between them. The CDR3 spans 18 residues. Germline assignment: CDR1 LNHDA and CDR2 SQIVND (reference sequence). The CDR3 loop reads CATQLKTITGSGANVLTF. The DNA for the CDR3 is TGTGCCACCCAACTAAAAACCATTACGGGCTCTGGGGCCAACGTCCTGACTTTC.

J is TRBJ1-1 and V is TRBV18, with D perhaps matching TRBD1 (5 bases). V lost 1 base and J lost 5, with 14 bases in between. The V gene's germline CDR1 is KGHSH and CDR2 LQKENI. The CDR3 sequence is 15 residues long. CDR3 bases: TGTGCCAGCTCACCACTCTCCGGGGGAGGGACTGAAGCTTTCTTT. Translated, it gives CASSPLSGGGTEAFF.

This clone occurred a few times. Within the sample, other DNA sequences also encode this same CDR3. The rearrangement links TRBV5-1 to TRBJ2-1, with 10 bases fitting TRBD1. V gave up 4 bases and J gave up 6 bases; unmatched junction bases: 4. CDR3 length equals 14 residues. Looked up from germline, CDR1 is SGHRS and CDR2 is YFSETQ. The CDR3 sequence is CASSLGQGFNEQFF. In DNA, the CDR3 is TGCGCCAGCAGCCTGGGACAGGGGTTCAATGAGCAGTTCTTC. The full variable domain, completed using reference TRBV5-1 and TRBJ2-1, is KAGVTQTPRYLIKTRGQQVTLSCSPISGHRSVSWYQQTPGQGLQFLFEYFSETQRNKGNFPGRFSGRQFSNSRSEMNVSTLELGDSALYLCASSLGQGFNEQFFGPGTRLTVL.

The DNA for the CDR3 is TGTGCCAGCAGCCAAGATTGGGGGGGGACCACTGAAGCTTTCTTT. As protein: CASSQDWGGTTEAFF. The chain recombines TRBV4-2 with TRBJ1-1; D is possibly TRBD1 (5 bases). The CDR3 is 15 amino acids. Between the trimmed V and J ends, which lost 0 bases and 4 bases, there was a span of 12 bases. Germline V gene sequence: CDR1 LGHNA, CDR2 YNFKEQ.

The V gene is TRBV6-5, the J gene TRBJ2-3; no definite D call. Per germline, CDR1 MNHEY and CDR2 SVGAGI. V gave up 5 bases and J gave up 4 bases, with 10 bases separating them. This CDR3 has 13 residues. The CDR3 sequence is CASSPGPPDTQYF. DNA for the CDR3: TGTGCCAGCAGTCCGGGTCCCCCAGATACGCAGTATTTT.

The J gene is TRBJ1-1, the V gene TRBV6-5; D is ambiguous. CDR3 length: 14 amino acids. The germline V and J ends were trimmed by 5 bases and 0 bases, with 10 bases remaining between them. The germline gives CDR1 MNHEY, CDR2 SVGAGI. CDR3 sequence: CASSSGSMNTEAFF. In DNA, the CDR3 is TGTGCCAGCAGTAGCGGCAGCATGAACACTGAAGCTTTCTTT.

The chain's CDR3 is CASSWGQSREKLFF. In DNA form, the CDR3 reads TGTGCCAGCAGCTGGGGACAGTCGAGAGAAAAACTGTTTTTT. V gene TRBV11-2 combines with J gene TRBJ1-4; 7 bases fit TRBD1. Per germline, CDR1 SGHAT and CDR2 FQNNGV. J was trimmed by 8 bases and V by 4 bases; bases with no gene match: 7. The CDR3 spans 14 residues.

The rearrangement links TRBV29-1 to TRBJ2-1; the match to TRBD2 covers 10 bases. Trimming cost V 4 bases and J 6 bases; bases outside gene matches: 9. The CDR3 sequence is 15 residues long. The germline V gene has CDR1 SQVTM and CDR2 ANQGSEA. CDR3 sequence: CSVAPLAGVGNEQFF. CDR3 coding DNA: TGCAGCGTTGCTCCCCTAGCGGGAGTTGGCAATGAGCAGTTCTTC.

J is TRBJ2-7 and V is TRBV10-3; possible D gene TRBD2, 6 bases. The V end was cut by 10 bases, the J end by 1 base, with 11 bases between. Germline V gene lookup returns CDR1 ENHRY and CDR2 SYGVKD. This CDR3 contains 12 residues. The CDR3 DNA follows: TGTGCCAGTCAGGGACTGTCCTACGAGCAGTACTTC. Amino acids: CASQGLSYEQYF.

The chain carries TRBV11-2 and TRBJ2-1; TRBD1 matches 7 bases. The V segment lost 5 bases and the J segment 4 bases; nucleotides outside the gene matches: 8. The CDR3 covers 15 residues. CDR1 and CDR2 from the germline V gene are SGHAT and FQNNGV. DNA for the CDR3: TGTGCCAGCAGCCGGGACAGATCGGGGTACAATGAGCAGTTCTTC. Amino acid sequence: CASSRDRSGYNEQFF. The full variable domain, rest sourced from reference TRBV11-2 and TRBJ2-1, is EAGVAQSPRYKIIEKRQSVAFWCNPISGHATLYWYQQILGQGPKLLIQFQNNGVVDDSQLPKDRFSAERLKGVDSTLKIQPAKLEDSAVYLCASSRDRSGYNEQFFGPGTRLTVL.

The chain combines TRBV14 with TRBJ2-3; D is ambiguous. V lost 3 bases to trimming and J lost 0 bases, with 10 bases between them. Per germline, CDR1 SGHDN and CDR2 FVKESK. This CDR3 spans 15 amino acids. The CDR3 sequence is CASSQYYPSTDTQYF. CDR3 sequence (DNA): TGTGCCAGCAGCCAGTACTACCCGAGCACAGATACGCAGTATTTT.